Each of the 20 T cell receptor beta chains below was sequenced from the same sample in a study of blood T cell repertoires in COVID-19. Libraries were prepared by immunoSEQ multiplex PCR; TCRdb keeps only in-frame clonotypes and omits some of them. The sample consists of about 220,000 clones, more than 75% of them appearing once. Input material: peripheral blood. The receptors originated from a woman in her 70s with COVID-19, enrolled during active disease.

This rearrangement joins TRBV25-1 to TRBJ1-3, with a tentative D call TRBD1 (5 bases). Germline V gene sequence: CDR1 MGHDK, CDR2 SYGVNS. Trimming stripped 8 bases from V and 2 bases from J, with 16 bases between. The CDR3 has 15 residues. The CDR3 DNA reads as TGTGCCAGCCAGGGCCACAGGAGTACTGGAAACACCATATATTTT. Translation: CASQGHRSTGNTIYF.

The gene calls are TRBV28 and TRBJ1-6; the match to TRBD1 covers 9 bases. J gave up 0 bases and V 2 bases, and 2 bases lay outside the gene matches. The CDR3 has 17 residues. Germline V gives CDR1 MDHEN, CDR2 SYDVKM. The CDR3: CASSLAQGASYNSPLHF. The CDR3 bases are TGTGCCAGCAGTTTAGCACAGGGGGCCTCCTATAATTCACCCCTCCACTTT.

V gene TRBV18 combines with J gene TRBJ1-5, with D unclear. Germline V gene data show CDR1 as KGHSH and CDR2 as LQKENI. The CDR3 spans 15 residues. V lost 6 bases and J lost 4, with 16 bases in between. The CDR3: CASSFEGGPNQPQHF. For the CDR3, the DNA is TGTGCCAGCTCGTTCGAGGGTGGACCTAATCAGCCCCAGCATTTT.

J is TRBJ2-7 and V is TRBV6-2 or TRBV6-3; maybe TRBD1 (5 bases). Trimming shortened V by 0 bases and J by 0 bases, and 9 bases separated the two germline ends. Per the germline V gene, CDR1 is MNHEY and CDR2 is SVGEGT. The CDR3 has 15 residues. In DNA form, the CDR3 reads TGTGCCAGCAGTTACTCAGCAGGGCTCTCCTACGAGCAGTACTTC. It translates to CASSYSAGLSYEQYF.

This chain joins TRBV20-1 and TRBJ2-7; D is unclear. The CDR3 totals 11 residues. With 0 bases removed from V and 5 bases from J, the gap between germline ends came to 5 bases. CDR1 and CDR2 (germline): DFQATT, SNEGSKA (reference sequence). The CDR3 nucleotides are TGCAGTGCTAGAGACCGGGACGAGCAGTACTTC. Translating it yields CSARDRDEQYF.

The chain couples TRBV21-1 to TRBJ1-2; TRBD1 is the table's D call, not checked against the DNA. TRBV21-1 is recorded as a pseudogene. This CDR3 comprises 14 residues. CDR3 in DNA: TGTGCCAGCAGCTCTCGGAAAAGGGGGACCGGCTACACCTTC. Its protein product is CASSSRKRGTGYTF.

J is TRBJ2-5 and V is TRBV6-5, with unresolved D. Trimming left V 6 bases short and J 0 bases short, with 11 bases between. This CDR3 region has 14 residues. In germline, CDR1 is MNHEY, CDR2 SVGAGI. Here the CDR3 DNA reads TGTGCCAGCAGACCATTTAGAGACCAAGAGACCCAGTACTTC. It is translated as CASRPFRDQETQYF.

The chain links TRBV2 to TRBJ2-3; 11 nucleotides align to TRBD2. The CDR3 has 15 residues. Germline V gene lookup returns CDR1 SNHLY and CDR2 FYNNEI. V dropped 6 bases and J dropped 4; count of bases not matched to a gene: 6. The CDR3 here is CASRLLAGVADTQYF. CDR3 DNA sequence: TGTGCCAGCAGATTACTAGCGGGAGTTGCAGATACGCAGTATTTT.

The genes are TRBV10-2 and TRBJ1-5, with 10 bases aligning to TRBD1. V shed 4 bases, J shed 6 bases, and the junction held 9 bases outside the gene matches. The CDR3 consists of 16 residues. Per the germline V gene, CDR1 is WSHSY and CDR2 is SAAADI. CDR3 coding DNA: TGCGCCAGCAGTGGTATAGGACAGGGGGTCACTCAGCCCCAGCATTTT. Protein sequence: CASSGIGQGVTQPQHF.

The chain combines TRBV19 with TRBJ1-6; D unclear. This CDR3 is built from 13 residues. Trimming left V 8 bases short and J 7 bases short, with 12 bases between. CDR1 is LNHDA and CDR2 is SQIVND in the germline V gene (reference sequence). DNA for the CDR3: TGTGCCAGTGCCGACTATCCGAATTCACCCCTCCACTTT. Encoded protein: CASADYPNSPLHF.

This clone was counted a few times. V gene TRBV28 combines with J gene TRBJ2-5, with TRBD2 identical over 15 bases. The junction had 11 bases not matched to a gene; V was cut back by 4 bases and J by 5 bases. The CDR3 is made up of 18 amino acids. Germline V gene lookup returns CDR1 MDHEN and CDR2 SYDVKM. Here the CDR3 DNA reads TGTGCCAGCAGTTCACTTGGACTAGCGGGAGGGCCGCGGGAGACCCAGTACTTC. This sequence encodes CASSSLGLAGGPRETQYF.

The rearrangement uses TRBV25-1 and TRBJ2-1; 11 nucleotides align to TRBD2. The length of the CDR3 is 12 residues. The J segment lost 11 bases and the V segment lost 5 bases, leaving 2 bases of the junction unmatched. Germline CDR1 MGHDK, CDR2 SYGVNS. The chain's CDR3 is CASSQTSGKQFF. The CDR3 bases are TGTGCCAGCAGTCAGACTAGCGGGAAGCAGTTCTTC.

The chain joins TRBV4-1 to TRBJ1-4; possibly TRBD1 for D (6 bases). Germline CDR1 is MGHRA and CDR2 is YSYEKL. V was trimmed by 4 bases and J by 3 bases, leaving 12 bases between them. The CDR3 is made up of 15 amino acids. DNA of the CDR3: TGCGCCAGCAGCCGAACACAGGGTCCTAATGAAAAACTGTTTTTT. Its translation: CASSRTQGPNEKLFF.

This chain's CDR3 is CASSPGTLAGAVSTQYF. CDR3 coding DNA: TGCGCCAGCAGCCCGGGCACACTAGCGGGAGCCGTCTCCACGCAGTATTTT. This chain joins TRBV5-1 and TRBJ2-3; 11 positions agree with TRBD2. Germline trimming cut 4 bases from V and 9 bases from J; bases unmatched to any gene: 16. The CDR3 totals 17 residues. CDR1 is SGHRS and CDR2 is YFSETQ in the germline V gene.

The V call is TRBV6-2 or TRBV6-3, the J call TRBJ1-3; no firm D call. Germline CDR1 MNHEY, CDR2 SVGEGT. The CDR3 loop spans 17 amino acids. V gave up 5 bases and J gave up 0 bases, with 17 bases separating them. CDR3 amino acids: CASSDRPGRISGNTIYF. The CDR3 coding sequence is TGTGCCAGCAGTGACCGACCCGGCAGGATCTCTGGAAACACCATATATTTT.

The V call is TRBV6-5, the J call TRBJ1-6; TRBD1 matches at 9 bases. The CDR3 consists of 15 residues. V trimming: 6 bases; J trimming: 4 bases; junction bases outside the gene matches: 4. Looked up from germline, CDR1 is MNHEY and CDR2 is SVGAGI. The CDR3 spells CASSRDRVYNSPLHF. In nucleotides, the CDR3 is TGTGCCAGCAGCCGGGACAGGGTATATAATTCACCCCTCCACTTT.

The chain recombines TRBV27 with TRBJ2-7, with TRBD1 matching over 9 bases. V was pared by 6 bases and J by 2 bases, with 8 bases of the junction left unmatched. Germline lookup yields CDR1 MNHEY and CDR2 SMNVEV (reference sequence). This CDR3 is 15 amino acids long. The CDR3 here is CASRRQTGGPYEQYF. The DNA of the CDR3 is TGTGCCAGCAGGAGACAGACAGGGGGTCCCTACGAGCAGTACTTC.

The V call is TRBV6-5, the J call TRBJ2-1; 7 positions agree with TRBD2. This CDR3 is built from 12 residues. Trimming took 8 bases from V and 10 from J; bases not matched to a gene: 8. Germline CDR1 is MNHEY and CDR2 is SVGAGI. In DNA form, the CDR3 reads TGTGCCAGCCAGCTGGGGAGGGAGGAGCAGTTCTTC. It specifies CASQLGREEQFF.

The CDR3 DNA follows: TGTGCCACCAGTGATTTAGGAATTAGCGGAGCTGGGGAGCAGTTCTTC. This codes for CATSDLGISGAGEQFF. The chain carries TRBV24-1 and TRBJ2-1; TRBD2 is a possible D gene (6 bases). This CDR3 has 16 amino acids. Trimming removed 1 base at V and 10 bases at J, with 19 bases between. Germline V gene data show CDR1 as KGHDR and CDR2 as SFDVKD.

In its sample, this clone was seen a few times. The chain links TRBV9 to TRBJ1-2; weak D call: TRBD1 (6 bases). V was clipped by 3 bases and J by 3 bases, with 9 bases between them. CDR1 SGDLS and CDR2 YYNGEE come from the germline V gene. There are 13 residues in the CDR3. The DNA of the CDR3 is TGTGCCAGCAGCGCTACAGGGTACTATGGCTACACCTTC. The encoded protein is CASSATGYYGYTF.